The 28 T cell receptor beta chains reported below all come from one sample, sequenced in a study of long-term antiretroviral therapy in people with HIV. An immunoSEQ assay, version v3.0, was performed at survey level. TCRdb's table, derived via immunoSEQ multiplex PCR, lists solely in-frame clones and lacks some. Of about 33,000 clones in the sample, 95% to 97% were seen once. Sequences were derived from unsorted PBMCs, sampled 6.5 to 6.9 years after starting antiretroviral therapy. These receptors were collected from a young man with HIV.

The V call is TRBV9, the J call TRBJ2-4, with 9 bases matching TRBD1. Trimming cost V 4 bases and J 6 bases; bases outside gene matches: 5. Germline V gives CDR1 SGDLS, CDR2 YYNGEE. The CDR3 consists of 14 residues. Here the CDR3 reads CASSSGTGLNIQYF. CDR3 nucleotides: TGTGCCAGCAGCTCGGGGACAGGGTTAAACATTCAGTACTTC.

The chain carries TRBV4-3 and TRBJ2-7; 7 bases agree with TRBD1. The CDR3 spans 15 residues. CDR1 and CDR2 from the germline V gene are LGHNA and YSLEER. Trimming at V came to 0 bases and at J to 4 bases, leaving 6 bases not matched to a gene. The CDR3 bases are TGCGCCAGCAGCCAAGATATGACAGGGTTATACGAGCAGTACTTC. Its protein product is CASSQDMTGLYEQYF.

V is TRBV4-2 and J is TRBJ2-7, with 8 bases identical to TRBD2. Germline loops: CDR1 LGHNA, CDR2 YNFKEQ. The CDR3 is 20 amino acids. With V trimmed by 0 bases and J by 2 bases, 18 bases remained unmatched. CDR3 bases: TGTGCCAGCAGCCAAGATTCGGTACGCTTTAGCGGGGAATTAACCTACGAGCAGTACTTC. It codes for CASSQDSVRFSGELTYEQYF.

This chain links TRBV28 with TRBJ1-2; possible D gene TRBD1, 5 bases. Germline CDR1 reads MDHEN; CDR2 reads SYDVKM. V was cut by 8 bases and J by 3 bases, with 16 bases left in between. The CDR3 totals 14 residues. The CDR3 here is CASAGVGVYYGYTF. CDR3 in DNA: TGTGCCAGCGCGGGGGTGGGGGTCTACTATGGCTACACCTTC.

This chain joins TRBV11-1 and TRBJ2-3; D remains ambiguous. The CDR3 runs to 16 residues. The V gene's germline CDR1 is SGHAT and CDR2 FQDESV (reference sequence). Trimming took off 3 bases at V and 1 base at J, with 14 bases between the two ends. The CDR3 sequence: CASSFPPSRRTDTQYF. The CDR3 DNA is TGTGCCAGCAGCTTTCCCCCGTCGCGTCGCACAGATACGCAGTATTTT.

Remarks on this clone: One end of the junction varies from germline; a read error may be responsible. The V and J genes are TRBV14 and TRBJ2-7; D perhaps matches TRBD1 (6 bases). Germline-derived CDR1 and CDR2 are SGHDN and FVKESK. This CDR3 has 18 residues. CDR3 region: CASSKDRRRTGIQYEQYF. DNA of the CDR3: TGTGCCAGCAGCAAAGACAGGAGGCGGACGGGAATCCAGTACGAGCAGTACTTC.

The chain recombines TRBV30 with TRBJ2-1, with D possibly TRBD1 on 6 matching bases. The ends were cut back, 2 bases at V and 9 bases at J, with 14 bases in the middle. The CDR3 has 13 amino acids. Germline assignment: CDR1 GTSNPN and CDR2 SVGIG (reference sequence). The CDR3 is CAWSNNRGSEQFF. In DNA, the CDR3 is TGTGCCTGGAGTAACAATAGGGGGAGTGAGCAGTTCTTC.

The chain joins TRBV2 to TRBJ2-1, with D unresolved. The V gene lost 7 bases and the J gene lost 0 bases, with 4 bases spanning the gap. There are 12 residues in the CDR3. Per germline, CDR1 SNHLY and CDR2 FYNNEI. The CDR3 nucleotides are TGTGCCAGCAAGTCCTCCTACAATGAGCAGTTCTTC. It specifies CASKSSYNEQFF.

Details on this clone: At one of its ends the junction is not consistent with the germline gene, which may arise from a read error. The chain has TRBV11-3 and TRBJ2-7; possibly TRBD1 or TRBD2 for D (5 bases each). This CDR3 spans 18 amino acids. Germline values: CDR1 SGHNT, CDR2 YENEEA. The CDR3 loop is CASRTWASGGTASYEQYF. The CDR3 DNA follows: TGTGCCAGCAGAACCTGGGCCTCCGGTGGGACCGCATCCTATGAGCAGTACTTC.

In DNA form, the CDR3 reads TGCGCCAGCAGCCAAGAGCGGTCAGGAGACGAGCAGTACTTC. Translation: CASSQERSGDEQYF. V gene TRBV4-1 combines with J gene TRBJ2-7; D is unresolved. V lost 0 bases and J lost 5, with 11 bases in between. This CDR3 comprises 14 residues. CDR1 and CDR2 (germline): MGHRA, YSYEKL.

The chain recombines TRBV6-5 with TRBJ1-5; no firm D call. From germline, CDR1 is MNHEY and CDR2 SVGAGI. Trimming left V 3 bases short and J 5 bases short, with 11 bases between. The CDR3 contains 14 residues. The CDR3 sequence is CASSYGLGDQPQHF. The DNA of the CDR3 is TGTGCCAGCAGTTATGGGCTAGGTGATCAGCCCCAGCATTTT.

The V and J genes are TRBV27 and TRBJ2-3; D remains unclear. The CDR3 loop spans 14 amino acids. Trimming took 3 bases from V and 3 from J, leaving 10 bases between them. Germline V gene sequence: CDR1 MNHEY, CDR2 SMNVEV (reference sequence). CDR3 nucleotide sequence: TGTGCCAGCAGTTTCTCCTTGTTGACAGATACGCAGTATTTT. This encodes CASSFSLLTDTQYF.

V and J are TRBV29-1 and TRBJ2-1; D is unclear. Germline CDR1 reads SQVTM; CDR2 reads ANQGSEA. V lost 7 bases, J lost 0 bases, and 10 bases lay in between. This CDR3 contains 13 residues. The CDR3 DNA reads as TGCAGCGAGACAACGGTCTCCTACAATGAGCAGTTCTTC. This encodes CSETTVSYNEQFF.

V is TRBV4-2 and J is TRBJ1-1, with 8 positions matching TRBD1. The CDR3 covers 23 residues. Germline V gene data show CDR1 as LGHNA and CDR2 as YNFKEQ. With 0 bases clipped from V and 0 bases from J, the junction kept 24 bases outside the gene matches. In DNA form, the CDR3 reads TGTGCCAGCAGCCAAGAAGGTAGGAGTTGCCTACGGACAGGGTGTATCATGAACACTGAAGCTTTCTTT. This codes for CASSQEGRSCLRTGCIMNTEAFF.

The rearrangement joins TRBV2 to TRBJ1-4, with D unclear. Looked up from germline, CDR1 is SNHLY and CDR2 is FYNNEI. V gave up 4 bases and J gave up 8 bases, with 14 bases separating them. The CDR3 covers 14 residues. The CDR3 DNA is TGTGCCAGCAGTGGTTTGGGGTCGGGCGAAAAACTGTTTTTT. This encodes CASSGLGSGEKLFF.

V usage is TRBV28 and J usage is TRBJ1-5; D uncertain. Germline values: CDR1 MDHEN, CDR2 SYDVKM. Trimming pared 6 bases from V and 3 bases from J, leaving 12 bases between. This CDR3 contains 14 residues. The DNA of the CDR3 is TGTGCCAGCAGATTCTCAGACTACAATCAGCCCCAGCATTTT. Amino acids: CASRFSDYNQPQHF.

The count of this clone is one. This chain connects TRBV11-2 to TRBJ1-4, with a weak D call TRBD1 (5 bases). The germline CDR1 and CDR2 sequences are SGHAT and FQNNGV. Trimming stripped 5 bases from V and 2 bases from J, with 18 bases between. The CDR3 has 17 residues. The CDR3 loop is CASSLPSWAGTNEKLFF. For the CDR3, the DNA is TGTGCCAGCAGCCTTCCGAGCTGGGCAGGGACTAATGAAAAACTGTTTTTT.

V gene TRBV28 combines with J gene TRBJ2-7, with D possibly being TRBD1 (5 bases). Trimming took off 3 bases at V and 6 bases at J, with 18 bases between the two ends. Germline V gene data show CDR1 as MDHEN and CDR2 as SYDVKM. CDR3 size: 15 residues. The CDR3 protein is CASSFYRNGLIEQYF. The CDR3 DNA sequence: TGTGCCAGCAGTTTTTACAGGAACGGGTTGATCGAGCAGTACTTC.

This clone was seen a single time. The chain couples TRBV10-3 to TRBJ1-1, with D unresolved. The CDR3 totals 14 residues. Per the germline V gene, CDR1 is ENHRY and CDR2 is SYGVKD. Trimming shortened V by 7 bases and J by 4 bases, and 16 bases separated the two germline ends. The CDR3: CAITWEAVTTEAFF. CDR3 DNA sequence: TGTGCCATCACTTGGGAAGCTGTTACCACTGAAGCTTTCTTT.

The gene calls are TRBV29-1 and TRBJ2-5, with a tentative D call TRBD2 (6 bases). This CDR3 has 13 amino acids. The V and J ends lost 0 bases and 5 bases respectively, with 10 bases between them. Germline CDR1 is SQVTM and CDR2 is ANQGSEA. The CDR3 region has the DNA TGCAGCGTTGAAGAGCGGGGCGGCGAGACCCAGTACTTC. Protein sequence: CSVEERGGETQYF.

The J gene is TRBJ2-6, the V gene TRBV7-6; D remains unclear. The V gene lost 4 bases and the J gene lost 0 bases, with 10 bases spanning the gap. From germline, CDR1 is SGHVS and CDR2 FNYEAQ. The CDR3 is 16 amino acids. The CDR3 loop reads CASSSRPTSGANVLTF. For the CDR3, the DNA is TGTGCCAGCAGCTCGAGACCGACCTCTGGGGCCAACGTCCTGACTTTC. Complete variable domain (other parts from reference TRBV7-6 and TRBJ2-6): GAGVSQSPRYKVTKRGQDVALRCDPISGHVSLYWYRQALGQGPEFLTYFNYEAQQDKSGLPNDRFSAERPEGSISTLTIQRTEQRDSAMYRCASSSRPTSGANVLTFGAGSRLTVL.

The chain is built from TRBV6-1 and TRBJ2-1; the D gene is possibly TRBD2 (6 bases). Germline V lookup: CDR1 MNHNS, CDR2 SASEGT. V lost 4 bases and J 0 bases, leaving 16 bases between the germline ends. This CDR3 has 17 residues. The CDR3 DNA reads as TGTGCCAGCAGTGGACGTCTAGCGTCGAGCTCCTACAATGAGCAGTTCTTC. Its translation: CASSGRLASSSYNEQFF.

The chain carries TRBV7-3 and TRBJ2-1, with 12 bases that match TRBD1. Germline V gene data show CDR1 as SGHTA and CDR2 as FQGTGA. V gave up 5 bases and J gave up 8 bases; unmatched junction bases: 7. CDR3 length equals 15 residues. In DNA, the CDR3 is TGTGCCAGCAGCGCCTCCGGGACAGGGGGCGATGAGCAGTTCTTC. Protein product: CASSASGTGGDEQFF.

The chain combines TRBV6-1 with TRBJ2-1, with a weak D call TRBD2 (5 bases). The V end was cut by 8 bases, the J end by 2 bases, with 16 bases between. The germline V gene has CDR1 MNHNS and CDR2 SASEGT. The CDR3 has 15 amino acids. CDR3 coding DNA: TGTGCCAGCGCGGGTTCGAGAGGAGCCTACAATGAGCAGTTCTTC. Translation: CASAGSRGAYNEQFF.

This rearrangement joins TRBV7-9 to TRBJ1-1, with no clear D. CDR1 is SEHNR, CDR2 FQNEAQ, per germline (reference sequence). The CDR3 loop spans 15 amino acids. Trimming cost V 2 bases and J 4 bases, with 14 bases left between them. CDR3 amino acids: CASSLSPDESTEAFF. In DNA, the CDR3 is TGTGCCAGCAGCTTATCCCCCGATGAATCCACTGAAGCTTTCTTT. Combining the CDR3 with reference TRBV7-9 and TRBJ1-1 gives the whole variable domain DTGVSQNPRHKITKRGQNVTFRCDPISEHNRLYWYRQTLGQGPEFLTYFQNEAQLEKSRLLSDRFSAERPKGSFSTLEIQRTEQGDSAMYLCASSLSPDESTEAFFGQGTRLTVV.

This chain connects TRBV6-5 to TRBJ1-5; D unclear. V was cut by 0 bases and J by 7 bases, with 10 bases left in between. The germline gives CDR1 MNHEY, CDR2 SVGAGI. The CDR3 is 14 amino acids. The CDR3 nucleotides are TGTGCCAGCAGTTACTCATCGCAGATCCAGCCCCAGCATTTT. This codes for CASSYSSQIQPQHF.

The V call is TRBV7-2, the J call TRBJ1-1; D ambiguous. Trimming shortened V by 6 bases and J by 1 base, and 9 bases separated the two germline ends. Germline values: CDR1 SGHTA, CDR2 FQGNSA. The CDR3 length is 13 residues. CDR3: CASRATRNTEAFF. DNA of the CDR3: TGTGCCAGCAGGGCCACAAGGAACACTGAAGCTTTCTTT.

The chain has TRBV5-1 and TRBJ1-1, with 11 bases aligning to TRBD1. CDR3 length: 16 residues. Germline V gene data show CDR1 as SGHRS and CDR2 as YFSETQ. The J segment lost 3 bases and the V segment lost 0 bases, leaving 4 bases of the junction unmatched. This CDR3 is CASSLGTGGPYTEAFF. The CDR3 nucleotides are TGCGCCAGCAGCTTGGGGACAGGGGGCCCCTACACTGAAGCTTTCTTT. Looking up the rest from reference TRBV5-1 and TRBJ1-1 gives the full variable domain: KAGVTQTPRYLIKTRGQQVTLSCSPISGHRSVSWYQQTPGQGLQFLFEYFSETQRNKGNFPGRFSGRQFSNSRSEMNVSTLELGDSALYLCASSLGTGGPYTEAFFGQGTRLTVV.